This entry features one TCR beta chain sequence. Its antigen is unidentified. Because it lacks the conserved phenylalanine or tryptophan at the end, this CDR3 is likely a read error. The data derive from a study of T cells after yellow fever vaccination. The overall study: Libraries from low-cell-number fractions were prepared with the SMART-Seq v4 Ultra Low Input RNA kit.

As TCR cDNA was made by 5'RACE template switching, a universal primer site and UMIs were added. TCRdb used MiXCR to reprocess the 5' RACE reads, holding one entry per CDR3 protein. The table lists just under 600,000 distinct CDR3 sequences, roughly 13% of them singletons, with more than 13% in the top ten. Findings of the study overall: Peaking on day 5 versus 15, the secondary response was faster but weaker.

J lost 10 bases, V lost 3 bases, and 7 bases had no gene match. The CDR3 length is 14 residues. The germline CDR1 and CDR2 sequences are MGHDK and SYGVNS. The sample here was PBMCs, taken on the day of the yellow fever booster vaccination. The source of this sequence is a man between 25 and 39 years old who received the YFV17D yellow fever vaccine. The V call is TRBV25-1, the J call TRBJ2-1, with 9 bases matching TRBD2. The CDR3 is CASSEGSGSGEQFS. Here the CDR3 DNA reads TGTGCCAGCAGTGAGGGTAGCGGGAGCGGCGAGCAGTTCTCC.